The rows below give T cell receptor beta chains drawn from one sample of a study of T cell repertoires in cytomegalovirus infection. TCRdb redid the calling of the reads with MiXCR, one entry per CDR3 protein. The sample carries 350,000 to 550,000 distinct CDR3 sequences, roughly a third recorded once. Specimen: PBMCs. The origin of the receptors is a human donor in good health (CMV status not recorded). Some clones in this sample may be carry-over from other donors' samples. The CDR3 runs from the conserved cysteine through the conserved F or W. D genes are given only for firm matches. For some rows the clone size is stated as once, few or many, or as a class when expanded; others skip it.

d_gene: .
j_gene: TRBJ2-3
abundance: .
v_gene: TRBV30
CDR3aa: CAWSVMTDTQYF
CDR3nt: TGTGCCTGGAGTGTAATGACAGATACGCAGTATTTT

d_gene: .
j_gene: TRBJ1-2
abundance: .
v_gene: TRBV19
CDR3aa: CATRDTRGVNYGYTF
CDR3nt: TGTGCCACCCGGGACACACGAGGGGTTAACTATGGCTACACCTTC

d_gene: .
j_gene: TRBJ2-1
abundance: few
v_gene: TRBV6-1
CDR3aa: CASSRDVSSYNEQFF
CDR3nt: TGTGCCAGCAGTCGGGACGTCAGCTCCTACAATGAGCAGTTCTTC

d_gene: .
j_gene: TRBJ2-6
abundance: once
v_gene: TRBV6-5
CDR3aa: CASSWGTGTVGSNVRTF
CDR3nt: .

d_gene: .
j_gene: TRBJ1-2
abundance: many
v_gene: TRBV7-2
CDR3aa: CASSLGRRGSGYTF
CDR3nt: TGTGCCAGCAGCTTAGGGCGCAGGGGAAGTGGCTACACCTTC

d_gene: .
j_gene: TRBJ1-2
abundance: many
v_gene: TRBV7-2
CDR3aa: CASSLVATGGYGYTF
CDR3nt: TGTGCCAGCAGCTTAGTAGCCACGGGGGGGTATGGCTACACCTTC

d_gene: TRBD1
j_gene: TRBJ1-2
abundance: .
v_gene: TRBV19
CDR3aa: CASIPRQGWYGYTF
CDR3nt: TGTGCCAGTATTCCCCGACAGGGGTGGTATGGCTACACCTTC

d_gene: TRBD1
j_gene: TRBJ1-1
abundance: many
v_gene: TRBV15
CDR3aa: CATSRPSQGGDTEAFF
CDR3nt: TGTGCCACCAGCAGACCCAGCCAGGGGGGGGACACTGAAGCTTTCTTT

d_gene: .
j_gene: TRBJ2-1
abundance: .
v_gene: TRBV27
CDR3aa: CASTRHNTYNEQFF
CDR3nt: TGTGCCAGCACACGGCATAATACCTACAATGAGCAGTTCTTC

d_gene: TRBD1
j_gene: TRBJ1-5
abundance: .
v_gene: TRBV12-3/TRBV12-4
CDR3aa: CASSPDRDSNQPQHF
CDR3nt: TGTGCCAGCAGTCCGGACAGGGATAGCAATCAGCCCCAGCATTTT

d_gene: .
j_gene: TRBJ1-2
abundance: .
v_gene: TRBV6-5
CDR3aa: CASRPSGKLNYGYTF
CDR3nt: TGTGCCAGCAGACCATCAGGGAAGCTCAACTATGGCTACACCTTC

d_gene: .
j_gene: TRBJ2-7
abundance: .
v_gene: TRBV24-1
CDR3aa: CATSDGETSLYEQYF
CDR3nt: TGTGCCACCAGTGATGGGGAGACTAGTCTCTACGAGCAGTACTTC

d_gene: TRBD2
j_gene: TRBJ2-3
abundance: .
v_gene: TRBV7-6
CDR3aa: CASSLGGGLTDTQYF
CDR3nt: TGTGCCAGCAGCTTAGGCGGGGGTCTCACAGATACGCAGTATTTT

d_gene: .
j_gene: TRBJ2-7
abundance: .
v_gene: TRBV11-2
CDR3aa: CASSLDLAPEQYF
CDR3nt: TGTGCCAGCAGCTTAGATCTCGCGCCCGAGCAGTACTTC

d_gene: .
j_gene: TRBJ2-1
abundance: .
v_gene: TRBV19
CDR3aa: CASGSGLIDEQFF
CDR3nt: TGTGCCAGTGGATCGGGGCTTATAGATGAGCAGTTCTTC

d_gene: .
j_gene: TRBJ1-1
abundance: .
v_gene: TRBV7-9
CDR3aa: CASSPLDGYTEAFF
CDR3nt: TGTGCCAGCAGCCCATTGGACGGCTACACTGAAGCTTTCTTT

d_gene: .
j_gene: TRBJ1-2
abundance: .
v_gene: TRBV5-7
CDR3aa: CASSYVSENYGYTF
CDR3nt: TGTGCCAGCAGCTACGTATCAGAAAACTATGGCTACACCTTC

d_gene: .
j_gene: TRBJ2-2
abundance: few
v_gene: TRBV30
CDR3aa: CAWSVPSTGELFF
CDR3nt: TGTGCCTGGAGTGTACCAAGCACCGGGGAGCTGTTTTTT

d_gene: .
j_gene: TRBJ2-7
abundance: many
v_gene: TRBV7-2
CDR3aa: CASSLSGGYEQYF
CDR3nt: TGTGCCAGCAGCTTATCCGGCGGCTACGAGCAGTACTTC

d_gene: .
j_gene: TRBJ1-2
abundance: few
v_gene: TRBV7-9
CDR3aa: CASRSNTANYGYTF
CDR3nt: TGTGCCAGCAGATCCAACACAGCAAACTATGGCTACACCTTC

d_gene: TRBD2
j_gene: TRBJ2-7
abundance: few
v_gene: TRBV5-5
CDR3aa: CASSPGLAGVSYEQYF
CDR3nt: TGTGCCAGCAGCCCTGGACTAGCGGGGGTATCCTACGAGCAGTACTTC

d_gene: TRBD2
j_gene: TRBJ2-1
abundance: .
v_gene: TRBV2
CDR3aa: CASSGARTIAGGLNEQFF
CDR3nt: TGTGCCAGCAGTGGGGCGAGAACCATAGCGGGGGGGCTCAATGAGCAGTTCTTC

d_gene: .
j_gene: TRBJ2-5
abundance: few
v_gene: TRBV6-2/TRBV6-3
CDR3aa: CATQIRTNWYQETQYF
CDR3nt: TGTGCCACGCAAATAAGGACAAATTGGTACCAAGAGACCCAGTACTTC

d_gene: TRBD1
j_gene: TRBJ1-6
abundance: .
v_gene: TRBV7-2
CDR3aa: CASSFDRGPRSGSPLHF
CDR3nt: TGTGCCAGCAGCTTCGACAGGGGGCCTAGGAGTGGTTCACCCCTCCACTTT

d_gene: .
j_gene: TRBJ2-3
abundance: few
v_gene: TRBV27
CDR3aa: CASRTASTDTQYF
CDR3nt: TGTGCCAGCAGAACGGCGAGCACAGATACGCAGTATTTT

d_gene: .
j_gene: TRBJ2-1
abundance: few
v_gene: TRBV12-3/TRBV12-4
CDR3aa: CASSLARGRQYNEQFF
CDR3nt: TGTGCCAGCAGTTTAGCGCGAGGGAGACAATACAATGAGCAGTTCTTC

d_gene: TRBD2
j_gene: TRBJ2-5
abundance: many
v_gene: TRBV7-6
CDR3aa: CASSTSGGQETQYF
CDR3nt: TGTGCCAGCAGCACTAGCGGGGGTCAAGAGACCCAGTACTTC

d_gene: TRBD1
j_gene: TRBJ2-7
abundance: .
v_gene: TRBV7-8
CDR3aa: CASSLRTGSNYEQYF
CDR3nt: TGTGCCAGCAGCCTCCGGACAGGGTCAAACTACGAGCAGTACTTC

d_gene: .
j_gene: TRBJ2-2
abundance: .
v_gene: TRBV20-1
CDR3aa: CSARDPGVTNTGELFF
CDR3nt: TGCAGTGCTAGAGATCCGGGAGTCACGAACACCGGGGAGCTGTTTTTT

d_gene: TRBD1
j_gene: TRBJ2-7
abundance: .
v_gene: TRBV7-2
CDR3aa: CASSLSTGVCGQYF
CDR3nt: TGTGCCAGCAGCTTAAGTACAGGGGTCTGCGGGCAGTACTTC

d_gene: .
j_gene: TRBJ1-1
abundance: few
v_gene: TRBV6-6
CDR3aa: CASSVLRRRNTEAFF
CDR3nt: TGTGCCAGCAGTGTACTGCGGAGGAGGAACACTGAAGCTTTCTTT

d_gene: TRBD1
j_gene: TRBJ1-4
abundance: few
v_gene: TRBV12-3/TRBV12-4
CDR3aa: CASRAGQGTNEKLFF
CDR3nt: TGTGCCAGCAGAGCGGGACAGGGAACTAATGAAAAACTGTTTTTT

d_gene: .
j_gene: TRBJ1-1
abundance: .
v_gene: TRBV7-4
CDR3aa: CASRLGNTEAFF
CDR3nt: TGTGCCAGCCGTTTAGGGAATACTGAAGCTTTCTTT

d_gene: .
j_gene: TRBJ1-2
abundance: many
v_gene: TRBV5-6
CDR3aa: CASSLGNYGYTF
CDR3nt: TGTGCCAGCAGCTTAGGGAACTATGGCTACACCTTC

d_gene: TRBD1
j_gene: TRBJ2-1
abundance: few
v_gene: TRBV27
CDR3aa: CASHRDSLYNEQFF
CDR3nt: TGTGCCAGCCACCGGGACAGCCTCTACAATGAGCAGTTCTTC

d_gene: TRBD1
j_gene: TRBJ2-3
abundance: .
v_gene: TRBV11-3
CDR3aa: CASSNRGLSDTQYF
CDR3nt: TGTGCCAGCAGCAACAGGGGGCTCTCAGATACGCAGTATTTT

d_gene: .
j_gene: TRBJ1-1
abundance: .
v_gene: TRBV6-2/TRBV6-3
CDR3aa: CASSYSRPGFNTEAFF
CDR3nt: TGTGCCAGCAGTTATTCTCGCCCGGGATTTAACACTGAAGCTTTCTTT

d_gene: .
j_gene: TRBJ1-5
abundance: few
v_gene: TRBV7-9
CDR3aa: CASSLDISNQPQHF
CDR3nt: TGTGCCAGCAGCCTTGATATTAGCAATCAGCCCCAGCATTTT

d_gene: .
j_gene: TRBJ1-2
abundance: .
v_gene: TRBV19
CDR3aa: CASSIQGTFYGYTF
CDR3nt: TGTGCCAGTAGTATACAGGGAACTTTCTATGGCTACACCTTC

d_gene: TRBD1
j_gene: TRBJ1-5
abundance: .
v_gene: TRBV12-3/TRBV12-4
CDR3aa: CASTEGLTGLRPQHF
CDR3nt: TGTGCCAGCACCGAGGGCCTGACAGGGTTGAGGCCCCAGCATTTT

d_gene: TRBD2
j_gene: TRBJ2-3
abundance: many
v_gene: TRBV7-2
CDR3aa: CASSVKERGITDTQYF
CDR3nt: TGTGCCAGCAGCGTCAAGGAGCGGGGGATCACAGATACGCAGTATTTT

d_gene: TRBD1
j_gene: TRBJ1-1
abundance: .
v_gene: TRBV7-9
CDR3aa: CASSSPGGGVGVAVF
CDR3nt: TGTGCCAGCAGCTCCCCAGGGGGGGGCGTTGGTGTGGCTGTCTTT

d_gene: TRBD2
j_gene: TRBJ2-1
abundance: .
v_gene: TRBV6-2/TRBV6-3
CDR3aa: CASSVSSGGFYNEQFF
CDR3nt: TGTGCCAGCAGTGTTTCTAGCGGGGGTTTCTACAATGAGCAGTTCTTC

d_gene: .
j_gene: TRBJ2-1
abundance: .
v_gene: TRBV11-2
CDR3aa: CASSLGLGRYEQFF
CDR3nt: TGTGCCAGCAGCTTAGGGCTGGGACGATATGAGCAGTTCTTC

d_gene: TRBD2
j_gene: TRBJ2-5
abundance: .
v_gene: TRBV4-2
CDR3aa: CASSQKRDSGDQETQYF
CDR3nt: TGTGCCAGCAGCCAGAAAAGGGATAGCGGGGACCAAGAGACCCAGTACTTC

d_gene: .
j_gene: TRBJ2-7
abundance: .
v_gene: TRBV6-2/TRBV6-3
CDR3aa: CASSQQGVRYEQYF
CDR3nt: TGTGCCAGCAGTCAACAGGGAGTCCGGTACGAGCAGTACTTC

d_gene: TRBD1
j_gene: TRBJ1-1
abundance: few
v_gene: TRBV9
CDR3aa: CASSGTGEYTEAFF
CDR3nt: TGTGCCAGCAGCGGGACAGGGGAGTACACTGAAGCTTTCTTT

d_gene: .
j_gene: TRBJ2-3
abundance: .
v_gene: TRBV4-1
CDR3aa: CASSQDGESTDTQYF
CDR3nt: TGCGCCAGCAGCCAAGACGGGGAGAGCACAGATACGCAGTATTTT

d_gene: .
j_gene: TRBJ2-7
abundance: .
v_gene: TRBV10-3
CDR3aa: CAINEVGFSYEQYF
CDR3nt: TGTGCCATCAACGAGGTGGGGTTTTCCTACGAGCAGTACTTC

d_gene: .
j_gene: TRBJ2-3
abundance: many
v_gene: TRBV7-2
CDR3aa: CASSPYSDTQYF
CDR3nt: TGTGCCAGCAGCCCGTACTCAGATACGCAGTATTTT

d_gene: .
j_gene: TRBJ2-7
abundance: .
v_gene: TRBV28
CDR3aa: CASRNQGYGEQYF
CDR3nt: TGTGCCAGCAGAAACCAGGGGTATGGCGAGCAGTACTTC

d_gene: TRBD1
j_gene: TRBJ1-5
abundance: .
v_gene: TRBV7-9
CDR3aa: CASSSGQGGSSNQPQHF
CDR3nt: TGTGCCAGCAGCTCTGGACAGGGGGGCTCGAGCAATCAGCCCCAGCATTTT

d_gene: .
j_gene: TRBJ2-5
abundance: few
v_gene: TRBV12-3/TRBV12-4
CDR3aa: CASRLGGKETQYF
CDR3nt: TGTGCCAGCAGATTGGGCGGGAAAGAGACCCAGTACTTC

d_gene: .
j_gene: TRBJ2-5
abundance: few
v_gene: TRBV7-9
CDR3aa: CASSYDTVQETQYF
CDR3nt: TGTGCCAGCAGCTATGACACGGTTCAAGAGACCCAGTACTTC

d_gene: .
j_gene: TRBJ2-4
abundance: few
v_gene: TRBV11-2
CDR3aa: CASSLDRKNIQYF
CDR3nt: TGTGCCAGCAGCTTAGACAGAAAAAACATTCAGTACTTC

d_gene: TRBD1
j_gene: TRBJ1-1
abundance: few
v_gene: TRBV2
CDR3aa: CASRVGGRKGAVEAFF
CDR3nt: TGTGCCAGCAGGGTCGGGGGTCGGAAGGGGGCCGTGGAAGCTTTCTTT

d_gene: TRBD1
j_gene: TRBJ2-3
abundance: few
v_gene: TRBV6-5
CDR3aa: CASSYPSPDRARADTQYF
CDR3nt: TGTGCCAGCAGTTACCCATCACCGGACAGGGCGCGAGCAGATACGCAGTATTTT

d_gene: TRBD2
j_gene: TRBJ2-2
abundance: .
v_gene: TRBV6-2/TRBV6-3
CDR3aa: CASSPGRTTWELFF
CDR3nt: TGTGCCAGCAGTCCCGGGAGGACAACCTGGGAGCTGTTTTTT

d_gene: .
j_gene: TRBJ2-1
abundance: .
v_gene: TRBV5-4
CDR3aa: CASSGLGGGEQFF
CDR3nt: TGTGCCAGCAGCGGCCTGGGGGGGGGCGAGCAGTTCTTC

d_gene: TRBD2
j_gene: TRBJ2-1
abundance: few
v_gene: TRBV6-4
CDR3aa: CASSELAGGLSEQFF
CDR3nt: TGTGCCAGCAGTGAGCTAGCGGGGGGTCTTAGTGAGCAGTTCTTC